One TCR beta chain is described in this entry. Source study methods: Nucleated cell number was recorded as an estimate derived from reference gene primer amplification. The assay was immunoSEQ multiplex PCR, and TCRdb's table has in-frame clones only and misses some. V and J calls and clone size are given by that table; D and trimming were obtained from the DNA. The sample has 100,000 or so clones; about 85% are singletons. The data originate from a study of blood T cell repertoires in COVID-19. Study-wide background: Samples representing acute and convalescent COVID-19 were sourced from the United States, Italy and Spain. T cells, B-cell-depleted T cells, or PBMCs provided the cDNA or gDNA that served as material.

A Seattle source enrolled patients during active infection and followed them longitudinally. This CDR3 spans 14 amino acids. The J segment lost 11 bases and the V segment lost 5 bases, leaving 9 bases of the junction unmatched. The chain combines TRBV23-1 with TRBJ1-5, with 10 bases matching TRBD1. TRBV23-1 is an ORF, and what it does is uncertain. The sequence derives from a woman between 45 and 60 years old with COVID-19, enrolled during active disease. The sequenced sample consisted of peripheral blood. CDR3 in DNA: TGCGCCAGCAGTAAGGGACAGGGGTTAGTGGCCCAGCATTTT. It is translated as CASSKGQGLVAQHF.